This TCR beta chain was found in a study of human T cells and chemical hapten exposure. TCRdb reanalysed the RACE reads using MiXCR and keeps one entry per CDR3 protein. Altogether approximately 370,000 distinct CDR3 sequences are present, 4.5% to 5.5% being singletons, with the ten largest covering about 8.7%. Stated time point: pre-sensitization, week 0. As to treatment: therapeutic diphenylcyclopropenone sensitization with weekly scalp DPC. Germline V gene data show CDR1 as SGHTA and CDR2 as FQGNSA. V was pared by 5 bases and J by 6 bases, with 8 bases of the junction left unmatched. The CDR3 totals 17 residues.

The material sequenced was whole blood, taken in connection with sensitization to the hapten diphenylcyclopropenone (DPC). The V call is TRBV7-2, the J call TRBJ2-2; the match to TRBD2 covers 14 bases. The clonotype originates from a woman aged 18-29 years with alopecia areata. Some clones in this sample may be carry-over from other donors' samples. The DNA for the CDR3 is TGTGCCAGCAGCCTCGGACTAGCGGGGGGATTCGCCGGGGAGCTGTTTTTT. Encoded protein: CASSLGLAGGFAGELFF.